This TCR beta chain is from a study of technical replicates of blood from several donors. The data were produced by immunoSEQ multiplex PCR, yet TCRdb's version contains in-frame clones alone and is incomplete. The table lists more than 50,000 clones, 80% to 90% of them singletons, with around 5.2% in the top ten. The CDR3 sequence is 15 residues long. Germline assignment: CDR1 SGHDT and CDR2 YYEEEE. The J segment lost 7 bases and the V segment lost 0 bases, leaving 6 bases of the junction unmatched. The receptor comes from a human donor in good health. Some clones in this sample may be carry-over from other donors' samples. V usage is TRBV5-6 and J usage is TRBJ2-7; 11 nucleotides agree with TRBD1. Sample: PBMCs. CDR3 nucleotide sequence: TGTGCCAGCAGCTTGGTCGGGACAGGGGGACGAGAGCAGTACTTC. This codes for CASSLVGTGGREQYF.